The rows below give T cell receptor beta chains drawn from one sample of a study of cytomegalovirus exposure and HLA in healthy donors. Some clones are missing from TCRdb's copy, which holds only in-frame ones; the method was immunoSEQ multiplex PCR. The sample has roughly 190,000 clones; 75% to 90% are singletons. Sequencing was done on a sample of PBMCs. These receptors all come from a man aged 40-55 years in good health and CMV-seropositive. CDR3s include the opening cysteine and the closing phenylalanine or tryptophan. A D gene is named only where the DNA matches it firmly. The size field is filled for only some rows; it gives once, few, many or a size class.

j_gene: TRBJ2-1; d_gene: TRBD1; v_gene: TRBV30; abundance: NA; CDR3nt: TGTGCCTGGGGAACAGGGGGAGGAATCTACAATGAGCAGTTCTTC; CDR3aa: CAWGTGGGIYNEQFF
j_gene: TRBJ2-4; d_gene: NA; v_gene: TRBV27; abundance: NA; CDR3nt: TGTGCCAGCAGTTTGTGGCAGGGAAACATTCAGTACTTC; CDR3aa: CASSLWQGNIQYF
j_gene: TRBJ2-7; d_gene: NA; v_gene: TRBV28; abundance: NA; CDR3nt: TGTGCCAGCAGTTCACCCCGTGGGCTCTCCTACGAGCAGTACTTC; CDR3aa: CASSSPRGLSYEQYF
j_gene: TRBJ2-5; d_gene: TRBD2; v_gene: TRBV6-1; abundance: NA; CDR3nt: TGTGCCAGCAGTGAGGGGATAGCGGGGTGGGAGACCCAGTACTTC; CDR3aa: CASSEGIAGWETQYF
j_gene: TRBJ2-1; d_gene: NA; v_gene: TRBV7-2; abundance: NA; CDR3nt: TGTGCCAGCAGCCCCGAGCAAGGGGCTTCCTACAATGAGCAGTTCTTC; CDR3aa: CASSPEQGASYNEQFF
j_gene: TRBJ2-2; d_gene: TRBD1; v_gene: TRBV10-3; abundance: NA; CDR3nt: TGTGCCATCAGTGACCCGGACAGGGGGCGCGGCACCGGGGAGCTGTTTTTT; CDR3aa: CAISDPDRGRGTGELFF
j_gene: TRBJ1-3; d_gene: TRBD1; v_gene: TRBV7-2; abundance: few; CDR3nt: TGTGCCAGCAGTCTAGACAGGGGAACCACCATATATTTT; CDR3aa: CASSLDRGTTIYF
j_gene: TRBJ2-7; d_gene: NA; v_gene: TRBV6-5; abundance: NA; CDR3nt: TGTGCCAGCAGTTACTCGCGCGCAGGGGCCTACGAGCAGTACTTC; CDR3aa: CASSYSRAGAYEQYF
j_gene: TRBJ2-2; d_gene: NA; v_gene: TRBV7-2; abundance: NA; CDR3nt: TGTGCCAGCAGCCCACCCAGTTCCACCGGGGAGCTGTTTTTT; CDR3aa: CASSPPSSTGELFF
j_gene: TRBJ2-5; d_gene: NA; v_gene: TRBV5-4; abundance: NA; CDR3nt: TGTGCCAGCAGCCGCCCGGGTAGGCAAGAGACCCAGTACTTC; CDR3aa: CASSRPGRQETQYF
j_gene: TRBJ1-1; d_gene: TRBD1; v_gene: TRBV5-1; abundance: NA; CDR3nt: TGCGCCAGCAGCTTGGCAAGAGGGGGCGGAGACACTGAAGCTTTCTTT; CDR3aa: CASSLARGGGDTEAFF
j_gene: TRBJ2-1; d_gene: NA; v_gene: TRBV30; abundance: once; CDR3nt: TGTGCCTGGAGTGCGGGAGGAGGGGGATCCCAGTTCTTC; CDR3aa: CAWSAGGGGSQFF
j_gene: TRBJ2-3; d_gene: TRBD1; v_gene: TRBV5-1; abundance: NA; CDR3nt: TGCGCCAGCAGCCAAGGACAGGGGGCTTTTACAGATACGCAGTATTTT; CDR3aa: CASSQGQGAFTDTQYF
j_gene: TRBJ2-7; d_gene: TRBD2; v_gene: TRBV11-2; abundance: NA; CDR3nt: TGTGCCAGCAGCTTCCTAGCGGGCCCATCCCCCCGCGAGCAGTACTTC; CDR3aa: CASSFLAGPSPREQYF
j_gene: TRBJ1-5; d_gene: TRBD1; v_gene: TRBV11-2; abundance: NA; CDR3nt: TGTGCCAGCAGCTTAGGAAGGACAGGGGCCCCGGAGCCCCAGCATTTT; CDR3aa: CASSLGRTGAPEPQHF
j_gene: TRBJ2-3; d_gene: NA; v_gene: TRBV29-1; abundance: NA; CDR3nt: TGCAGCGTTAGTAACAGCGGAGGGGATACGCAGTATTTT; CDR3aa: CSVSNSGGDTQYF
j_gene: TRBJ2-5; d_gene: TRBD1; v_gene: TRBV18; abundance: once; CDR3nt: TGTGCCAGCTCACCGCTGACAGGGAAGGGAGAGACCCAGTACTTC; CDR3aa: CASSPLTGKGETQYF
j_gene: TRBJ2-1; d_gene: TRBD2; v_gene: TRBV5-1; abundance: NA; CDR3nt: TGCGCCAGCAGCTTGTGGTCTAGCGGGGGGGAGAATGAGCAGTTCTTC; CDR3aa: CASSLWSSGGENEQFF
j_gene: TRBJ2-7; d_gene: TRBD1; v_gene: TRBV5-4; abundance: NA; CDR3nt: TGTGCCAGCAGCTTTTGGGACAGATCCTACGAGCAGTACTTC; CDR3aa: CASSFWDRSYEQYF
j_gene: TRBJ2-5; d_gene: NA; v_gene: TRBV21-1; abundance: NA; CDR3nt: TGTTGGAGGGGGCGCGGAAAGACCCAGTACTTC; CDR3aa: CWRGRGKTQYF
j_gene: TRBJ2-7; d_gene: TRBD1; v_gene: TRBV5-8; abundance: once; CDR3nt: TGTGCCAGCAGCTTGAAAAACAGGGGCTACGAGCAGTACTTC; CDR3aa: CASSLKNRGYEQYF
j_gene: TRBJ2-7; d_gene: TRBD1; v_gene: TRBV5-1; abundance: once; CDR3nt: TGCGCCAGCAGCTTGGCACCTGGGACAGCGAGCTACGAGCAGTACTTC; CDR3aa: CASSLAPGTASYEQYF
j_gene: TRBJ1-1; d_gene: NA; v_gene: TRBV9; abundance: NA; CDR3nt: TGTGCCAGCAGCTCCGGCCAGCAGGGGAGCCTTATAGCTTTCTTT; CDR3aa: CASSSGQQGSLIAFF
j_gene: TRBJ2-1; d_gene: NA; v_gene: TRBV9; abundance: NA; CDR3nt: TGTGCCAGCAGTCCCGCCCAGGGGCGGTTGAATGAGCAGTTCTTC; CDR3aa: CASSPAQGRLNEQFF
j_gene: TRBJ2-7; d_gene: NA; v_gene: TRBV27; abundance: few; CDR3nt: TGTGCCAGCTACAGGGCGGGCGAGCAGTACTTC; CDR3aa: CASYRAGEQYF
j_gene: TRBJ2-2; d_gene: TRBD2; v_gene: TRBV9; abundance: NA; CDR3nt: TGTGCCAGCAGCCAAGCGGGGGCGAACACCGGGGAGCTGTTTTTT; CDR3aa: CASSQAGANTGELFF
j_gene: TRBJ2-5; d_gene: NA; v_gene: TRBV28; abundance: once; CDR3nt: TGTGCCAGCAGTTTTACTGGGGCAGGGGCCGAGACCCAGTACTTC; CDR3aa: CASSFTGAGAETQYF
j_gene: TRBJ2-2; d_gene: TRBD1; v_gene: TRBV10-3; abundance: NA; CDR3nt: TGTGCCATCAGTGCGGGACAGGGGAACACCGGGGAGCTGTTTTTT; CDR3aa: CAISAGQGNTGELFF
j_gene: TRBJ1-5; d_gene: TRBD1; v_gene: TRBV4-1; abundance: NA; CDR3nt: TGCGCCAGCAGCCAGCCCCGACAGGGAATGAGGAATCAGCCCCAGCATTTT; CDR3aa: CASSQPRQGMRNQPQHF
j_gene: TRBJ2-1; d_gene: TRBD2; v_gene: TRBV6-4; abundance: NA; CDR3nt: TGTGCCAGCAGAAGCGGGGGGGCATTAGGTGAGCAGTTCTTC; CDR3aa: CASRSGGALGEQFF
j_gene: TRBJ1-5; d_gene: TRBD1; v_gene: TRBV18; abundance: NA; CDR3nt: TGTGCCAGCTCACCTGGACAGGGGGTTAAGCCCCAGCATTTT; CDR3aa: CASSPGQGVKPQHF
j_gene: TRBJ1-1; d_gene: NA; v_gene: TRBV30; abundance: NA; CDR3nt: TGTGCCTGGAGTCAGGTGGCCACTGAAGCTTTCTTT; CDR3aa: CAWSQVATEAFF
j_gene: TRBJ1-1; d_gene: TRBD1; v_gene: TRBV7-9; abundance: few; CDR3nt: TGTGCCAGCAGCTTCCACGACACAGGGGGCATTAGGACTGAAGCTTTCTTT; CDR3aa: CASSFHDTGGIRTEAFF
j_gene: TRBJ1-2; d_gene: NA; v_gene: TRBV27; abundance: NA; CDR3nt: TGTGCCAGCAGTTTATCGGTTGGAGGAAACTATGGCTACACCTTC; CDR3aa: CASSLSVGGNYGYTF
j_gene: TRBJ2-1; d_gene: NA; v_gene: TRBV7-2; abundance: few; CDR3nt: TGTGCCAGCAGCCCCGTTCCGGCGGGGTTACGCAATGAGCAGTTCTTC; CDR3aa: CASSPVPAGLRNEQFF
j_gene: TRBJ2-7; d_gene: NA; v_gene: TRBV5-1; abundance: NA; CDR3nt: TGCGCCAGCAGCTTGGGGGGTGTAGGGGCTACCTACGAGCAGTACTTC; CDR3aa: CASSLGGVGATYEQYF